A single T cell receptor (beta chain) is shown here with its context. A read error may produce the germline difference seen at one junction end. The V gene's germline CDR1 is SGHTA and CDR2 FQGTGA. The CDR3 sequence is 14 residues long. Previously described methods and listed TCR primers produced bulk TCR libraries. Each CDR3 protein gets one entry after TCRdb re-called the PCR reads with MiXCR. This sample carries some 320,000 distinct CDR3 sequences, roughly 24% of them seen once, and the ten largest clones take 0.65% to 0.95%. These data come from a study of molecular identifiers for immune sequencing clone quantification. Study information: Five portions were made in replicates from RNA of roughly 20,000 or 100,000 naive CD8 cells, and four underwent sequencing.

V and J are TRBV7-3 and TRBJ2-5; 7 nucleotides line up with TRBD1. Sequenced material: naive CD8+ T cells from blood, with Jurkat cell RNA spiked in. Subset specified: FACS-sorted CD8+CD4-CCR7+CD45RA+ naive T cells. The sequence was obtained from a human donor in good health. Some libraries in this study had Jurkat cell RNA spiked in. CDR3 nucleotide sequence: TGTGCCAGCAGCTCGACAGGGTCGCAAGAGACCCGGTACTTC. The encoded protein is CASSSTGSQETRYF. The entire variable domain, with the rest obtained from reference TRBV7-3 and TRBJ2-5, is as follows: GAGVSQTPSNKVTEKGKYVELRCDPISGHTALYWYRQSLGQGPEFLIYFQGTGAADDSGLPNDRFFAVRPEGSVSTLKIQRTERGDSAVYLCASSSTGSQETRYFGPGTRLLVL.